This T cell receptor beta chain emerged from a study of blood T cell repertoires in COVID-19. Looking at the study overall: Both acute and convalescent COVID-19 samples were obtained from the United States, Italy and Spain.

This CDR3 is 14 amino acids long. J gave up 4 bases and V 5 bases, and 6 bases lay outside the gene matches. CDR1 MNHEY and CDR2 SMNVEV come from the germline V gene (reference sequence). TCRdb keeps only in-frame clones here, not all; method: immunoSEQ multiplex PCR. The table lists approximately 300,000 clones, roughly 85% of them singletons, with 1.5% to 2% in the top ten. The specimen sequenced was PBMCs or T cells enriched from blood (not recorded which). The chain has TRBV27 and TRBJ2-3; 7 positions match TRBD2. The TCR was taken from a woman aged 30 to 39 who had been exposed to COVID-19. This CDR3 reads CASSGSGIPDTQYF. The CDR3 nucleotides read TGTGCCAGCAGTGGGAGCGGGATCCCAGATACGCAGTATTTT.